The clone carrying this TCR beta chain occurred many times. Its antigen is still unknown. As for time point: patch test 1, 2 weeks after DPC sensitization. The treatment is: therapeutic diphenylcyclopropenone sensitization with weekly scalp DPC. The sample comes from a study of human T cells and chemical hapten exposure. The overall study: Alopecia areata, totalis or universalis was found in mostly female patients. The study traced per-sample TCR yield variation mainly to small differences in pooled library volumes.

From germline, CDR1 is DFQATT and CDR2 SNEGSKA (reference sequence). V gave up 0 bases and J gave up 15 bases, with 21 bases separating them. This CDR3 region has 14 residues. Individual cDNA molecules received unique molecular identifiers in the library. TCRdb processed the RACE reads anew with MiXCR; each CDR3 protein has one entry. The top ten clones hold about 3.7% of a sample with 65,000 to 85,000 distinct CDR3 sequences, roughly 12% of them seen once. Overall study findings and caveats: The count of PT1 expanded TCRs correlated positively with patch test score.

The sequencing here drew on whole blood, taken in connection with sensitization to the hapten diphenylcyclopropenone (DPC). This sequence originates from a woman aged 55-69 years with alopecia areata. Some clones in this sample may be carry-over from other donors' samples. The chain employs TRBV20-1 and TRBJ2-1; D may be TRBD2 (6 bases). The CDR3 reads CSAREGAEGLKAFF. In DNA, the CDR3 is TGCAGTGCTAGAGAAGGGGCGGAGGGTCTCAAGGCGTTCTTC.